This T cell receptor beta chain came from a study of cytotoxic CD8 clonotypes in ibrutinib-treated CLL. Study as a whole: There were over nine relapsed/refractory patients and 15 treatment-naive patients, and approximately 17 were IGHV unmutated.

The table came from immunoSEQ multiplex PCR; TCRdb's copy has only in-frame clones and leaves some out. The table lists about 140,000 clones, over 75% of them singletons. As for this clone: The target antigen is unknown.

General study findings and limits: The study found baseline clonality above age-matched healthy donors, tracking circulating CD8+ T-cell counts.

Per the germline V gene, CDR1 is MNHEY and CDR2 is SVGAGI. The CDR3 spans 13 residues. V lost 6 bases and J lost 2, with 7 bases in between. This sequence was found in a human donor with chronic lymphocytic leukemia. Sequenced material: PBMCs, taken after 36 months of ibrutinib treatment. The chain carries TRBV6-5 and TRBJ2-2, with D hard to call. The CDR3 here is CASSPVNTGELFF. The DNA of the CDR3 is TGTGCCAGCAGCCCGGTTAACACCGGGGAGCTGTTTTTT.